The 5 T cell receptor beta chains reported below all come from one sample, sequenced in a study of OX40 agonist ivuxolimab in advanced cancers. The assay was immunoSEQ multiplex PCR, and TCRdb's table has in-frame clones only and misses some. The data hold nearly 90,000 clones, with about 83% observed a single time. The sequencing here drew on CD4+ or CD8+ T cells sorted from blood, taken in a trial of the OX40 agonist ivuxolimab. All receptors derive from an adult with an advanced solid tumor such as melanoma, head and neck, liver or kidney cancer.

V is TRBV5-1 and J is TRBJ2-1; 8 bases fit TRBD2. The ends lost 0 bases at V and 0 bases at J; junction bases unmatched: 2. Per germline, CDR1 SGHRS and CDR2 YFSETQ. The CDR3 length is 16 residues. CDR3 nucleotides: TGCGCCAGCAGCTTGGGAAGCGGGAGCTCCTACAATGAGCAGTTCTTC. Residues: CASSLGSGSSYNEQFF.

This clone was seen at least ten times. CDR3: CASSIGGNYNEQFF. The DNA for the CDR3 is TGTGCCAGTAGTATAGGTGGAAACTACAATGAGCAGTTCTTC. The chain recombines TRBV19 with TRBJ2-1; D is unclear. This CDR3 contains 14 residues. From germline, CDR1 is LNHDA and CDR2 SQIVND (reference sequence). V was trimmed by 1 base and J by 3 bases, leaving 7 bases between them.

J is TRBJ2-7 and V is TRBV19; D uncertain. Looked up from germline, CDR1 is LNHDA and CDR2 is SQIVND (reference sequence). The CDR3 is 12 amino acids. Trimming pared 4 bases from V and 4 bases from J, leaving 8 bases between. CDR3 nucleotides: TGTGCCAGTAGTAGGCTGGGGTACGAGCAGTACTTC. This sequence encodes CASSRLGYEQYF.

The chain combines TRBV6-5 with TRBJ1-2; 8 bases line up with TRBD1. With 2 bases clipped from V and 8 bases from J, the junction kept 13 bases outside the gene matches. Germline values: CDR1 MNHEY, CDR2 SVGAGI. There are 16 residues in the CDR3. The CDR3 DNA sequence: TGTGCCAGCAGTTACAGCGGACAGGGTAATCGGTGGGGCTACACCTTC. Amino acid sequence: CASSYSGQGNRWGYTF.

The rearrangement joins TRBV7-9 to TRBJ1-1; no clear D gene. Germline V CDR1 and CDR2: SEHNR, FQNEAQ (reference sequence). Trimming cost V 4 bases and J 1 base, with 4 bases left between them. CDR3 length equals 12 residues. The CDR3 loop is CASSSSNTEAFF. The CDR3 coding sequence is TGTGCCAGCAGCTCCTCGAACACTGAAGCTTTCTTT.